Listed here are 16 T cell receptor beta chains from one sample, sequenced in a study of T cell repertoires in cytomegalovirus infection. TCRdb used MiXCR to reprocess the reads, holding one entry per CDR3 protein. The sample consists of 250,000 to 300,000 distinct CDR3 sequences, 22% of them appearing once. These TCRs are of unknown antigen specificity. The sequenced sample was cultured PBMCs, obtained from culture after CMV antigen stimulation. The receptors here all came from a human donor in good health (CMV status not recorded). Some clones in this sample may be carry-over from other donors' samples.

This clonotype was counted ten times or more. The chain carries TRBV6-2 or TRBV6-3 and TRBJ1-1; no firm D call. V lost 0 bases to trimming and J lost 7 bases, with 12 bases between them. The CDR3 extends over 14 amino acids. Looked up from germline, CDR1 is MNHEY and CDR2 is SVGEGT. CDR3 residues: CASSYSMLRLEAFF. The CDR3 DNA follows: TGTGCCAGCAGTTACTCGATGCTTCGACTTGAAGCTTTCTTT.

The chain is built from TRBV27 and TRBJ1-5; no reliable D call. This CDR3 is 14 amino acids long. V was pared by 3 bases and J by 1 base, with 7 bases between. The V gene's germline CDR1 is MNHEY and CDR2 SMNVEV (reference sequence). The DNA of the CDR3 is TGTGCCAGCAGTTTCACGGGGAGCAATCAGCCCCAGCATTTT. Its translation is CASSFTGSNQPQHF.

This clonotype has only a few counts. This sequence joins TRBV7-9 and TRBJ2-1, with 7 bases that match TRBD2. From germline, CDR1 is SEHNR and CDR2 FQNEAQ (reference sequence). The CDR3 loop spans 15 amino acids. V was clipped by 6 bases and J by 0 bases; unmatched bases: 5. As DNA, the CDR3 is TGTGCCAGCAGGCCTAGCGGAAGCTCCTACAATGAGCAGTTCTTC. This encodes CASRPSGSSYNEQFF.

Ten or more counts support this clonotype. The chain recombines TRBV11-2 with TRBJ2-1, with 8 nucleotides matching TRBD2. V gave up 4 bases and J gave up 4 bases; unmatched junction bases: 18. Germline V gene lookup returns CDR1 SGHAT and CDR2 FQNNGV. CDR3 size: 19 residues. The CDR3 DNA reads TGTGCCAGCAGCTCCCACCCCCAGCGGGAGCGTGGGGCGTACAATGAGCAGTTCTTC. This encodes CASSSHPQRERGAYNEQFF.

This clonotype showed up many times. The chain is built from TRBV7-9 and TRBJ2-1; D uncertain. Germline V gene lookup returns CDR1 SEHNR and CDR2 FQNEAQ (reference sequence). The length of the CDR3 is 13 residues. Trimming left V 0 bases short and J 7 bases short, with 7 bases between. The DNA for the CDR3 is TGTGCCAGCAGCTTAGCCCGGACGAATGAGCAGTTCTTC. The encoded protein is CASSLARTNEQFF.

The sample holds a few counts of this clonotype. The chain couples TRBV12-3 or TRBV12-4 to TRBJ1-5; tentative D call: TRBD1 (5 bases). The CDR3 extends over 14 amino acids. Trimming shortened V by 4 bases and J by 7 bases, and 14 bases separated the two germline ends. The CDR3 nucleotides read TGTGCCAGCAGTTATACCCAGGGTAACCAGCCCCAGCATTTT. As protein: CASSYTQGNQPQHF.

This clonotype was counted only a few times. CDR3 residues: CASGPRGQGALSNQPQHF. As DNA, the CDR3 is TGCGCCAGCGGACCCCGGGGACAGGGGGCGCTGAGCAATCAGCCCCAGCATTTT. J is TRBJ1-5 and V is TRBV10-2, with 12 bases aligning to TRBD1. CDR1 and CDR2 from the germline V gene are WSHSY and SAAADI. The CDR3 is made up of 18 amino acids. V lost 8 bases to trimming and J lost 1 base; unmatched junction nucleotides: 12.

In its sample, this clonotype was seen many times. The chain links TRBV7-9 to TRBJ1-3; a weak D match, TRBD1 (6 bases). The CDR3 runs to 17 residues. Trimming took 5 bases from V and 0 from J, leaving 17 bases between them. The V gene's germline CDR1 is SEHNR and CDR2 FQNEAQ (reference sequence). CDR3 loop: CASSHIQGPRSGNTIYF. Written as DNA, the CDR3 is TGTGCCAGCAGCCATATCCAGGGGCCTCGCTCTGGAAACACCATATATTTT.

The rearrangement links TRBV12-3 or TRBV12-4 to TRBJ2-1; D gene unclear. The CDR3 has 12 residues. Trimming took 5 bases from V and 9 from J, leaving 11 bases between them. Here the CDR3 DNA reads TGTGCCAGCAGTCAGTCCACCGTTGAGCAGTTCTTC. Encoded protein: CASSQSTVEQFF.

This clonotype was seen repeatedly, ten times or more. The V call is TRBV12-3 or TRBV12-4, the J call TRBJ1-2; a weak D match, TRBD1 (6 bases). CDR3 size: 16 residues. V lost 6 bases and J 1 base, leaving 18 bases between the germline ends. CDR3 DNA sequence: TGTGCCAGCAGGGACCAGTCGACAGGACTTAACTATGGCTACACCTTC. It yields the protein CASRDQSTGLNYGYTF.

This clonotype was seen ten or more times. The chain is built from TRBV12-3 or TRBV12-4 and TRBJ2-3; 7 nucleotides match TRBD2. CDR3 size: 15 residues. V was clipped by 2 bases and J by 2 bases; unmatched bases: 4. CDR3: CASSLFQRDTDTQYF. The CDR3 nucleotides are TGTGCCAGCAGTTTATTCCAGCGGGACACAGATACGCAGTATTTT.

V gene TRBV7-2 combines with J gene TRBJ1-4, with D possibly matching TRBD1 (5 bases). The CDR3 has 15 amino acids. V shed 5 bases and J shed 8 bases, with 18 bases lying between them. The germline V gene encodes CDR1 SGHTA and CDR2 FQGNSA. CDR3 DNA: TGTGCCAGCAGCCTCCAGGGTACCCTACCGGAAAAACTGTTTTTT. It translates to CASSLQGTLPEKLFF. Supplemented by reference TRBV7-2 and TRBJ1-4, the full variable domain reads GAGVSQSPSNKVTEKGKDVELRCDPISGHTALYWYRQSLGQGLEFLIYFQGNSAPDKSGLPSDRFSAERTGGSVSTLTIQRTQQEDSAVYLCASSLQGTLPEKLFFGSGTQLSVL.

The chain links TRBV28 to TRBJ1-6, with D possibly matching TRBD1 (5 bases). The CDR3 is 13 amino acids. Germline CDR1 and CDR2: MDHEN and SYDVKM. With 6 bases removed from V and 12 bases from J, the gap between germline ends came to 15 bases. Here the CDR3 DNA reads TGTGCCAGCAGCTGGGGGGAGGTCGGACCCCTCCACTTT. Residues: CASSWGEVGPLHF.

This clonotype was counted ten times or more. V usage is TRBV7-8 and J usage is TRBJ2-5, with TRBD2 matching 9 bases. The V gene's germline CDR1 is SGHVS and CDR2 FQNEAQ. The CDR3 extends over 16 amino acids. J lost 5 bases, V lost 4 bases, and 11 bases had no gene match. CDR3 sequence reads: CASSSLAGVIRETQYF. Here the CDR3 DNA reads TGTGCCAGCAGCTCTTTAGCGGGAGTAATTCGGGAGACCCAGTACTTC.

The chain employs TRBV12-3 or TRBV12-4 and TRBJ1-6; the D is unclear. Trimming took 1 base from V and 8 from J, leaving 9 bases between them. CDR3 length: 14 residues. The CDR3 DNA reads TGTGCCAGCAGTTTAGAGCCTAGGCATTCACCCCTCCACTTT. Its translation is CASSLEPRHSPLHF.

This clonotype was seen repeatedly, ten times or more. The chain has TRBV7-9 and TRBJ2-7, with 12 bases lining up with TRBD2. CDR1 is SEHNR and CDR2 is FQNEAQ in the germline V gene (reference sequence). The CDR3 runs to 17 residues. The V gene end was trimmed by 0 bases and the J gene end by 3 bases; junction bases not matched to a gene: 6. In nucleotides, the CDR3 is TGTGCCAGCAGCTTAGCGGGACTAGCGGGTGCCGACTACGAGCAGTACTTC. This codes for CASSLAGLAGADYEQYF. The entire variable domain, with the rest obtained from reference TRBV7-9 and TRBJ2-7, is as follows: DTGVSQNPRHKITKRGQNVTFRCDPISEHNRLYWYRQTLGQGPEFLTYFQNEAQLEKSRLLSDRFSAERPKGSFSTLEIQRTEQGDSAMYLCASSLAGLAGADYEQYFGPGTRLTVT.